One sample yielded the 30 T cell receptor beta chains listed below, sequenced in a study of B cell selection in AIRE deficiency. The sorted conventional CD4 T cells were gated as CD4+CD127+. Generated by immunoSEQ multiplex PCR, the TCRdb table keeps only in-frame clones and is missing some. Of tens of thousands of clones in the sample, roughly 96% were seen once. Sequencing was carried out using conventional CD4+ T cells sorted from PBMCs. The receptors derive from a human donor with AIRE deficiency.

The V call is TRBV12-1, the J call TRBJ1-5. TRBV12-1 is tagged as a pseudogene. CDR3 length: 15 residues. The CDR3 nucleotides are TGTGCCAGCAGCTTTGGTCGGCTGAGCAATCAGCCCCAGCATTTT. Translating gives CASSFGRLSNQPQHF.

V is TRBV25-1 and J is TRBJ2-2; D is undetermined. Germline V gene sequence: CDR1 MGHDK, CDR2 SYGVNS. Trimming stripped 2 bases from V and 3 bases from J, with 19 bases between. The CDR3 runs to 18 residues. CDR3 nucleotide sequence: TGTGCCAGCAGTGAAATAGTAGGTGCACAGACACACACCGGGGAGCTGTTTTTT. Translation gives CASSEIVGAQTHTGELFF.

The chain is built from TRBV20-1 and TRBJ2-1; 7 bases agree with TRBD2. The V and J ends lost 3 bases and 15 bases, in that order; junction bases with no gene match: 8. The CDR3 totals 11 residues. The germline V gene has CDR1 DFQATT and CDR2 SNEGSKA (reference sequence). CDR3 nucleotides: TGCAGTGCTAGGGTCACAGCGGGATCGTTCTTC. Translated, it gives CSARVTAGSFF.

The V gene is TRBV20-1, the J gene TRBJ2-3, with D hard to call. The germline V and J ends were trimmed by 2 bases and 3 bases, with 0 bases remaining between them. Germline V gene data show CDR1 as DFQATT and CDR2 as SNEGSKA (reference sequence). The CDR3 totals 10 residues. CDR3: CSARTDTQYF. In DNA form, the CDR3 reads TGCAGTGCTAGAACAGATACGCAGTATTTT.

The chain recombines TRBV7-2 with TRBJ1-5, with unresolved D. The CDR3 totals 15 residues. Trimming stripped 5 bases from V and 2 bases from J, with 13 bases between. Germline-derived CDR1 and CDR2 are SGHTA and FQGNSA. CDR3 region: CASSPSLTGNQPQHF. The CDR3 region has the DNA TGTGCCAGCAGCCCTTCGCTCACAGGCAATCAGCCCCAGCATTTT. The whole variable domain, filled in from reference TRBV7-2 and TRBJ1-5, reads GAGVSQSPSNKVTEKGKDVELRCDPISGHTALYWYRQSLGQGLEFLIYFQGNSAPDKSGLPSDRFSAERTGGSVSTLTIQRTQQEDSAVYLCASSPSLTGNQPQHFGDGTRLSIL.

The V call is TRBV5-1, the J call TRBJ2-3; D gene uncertain. Looked up from germline, CDR1 is SGHRS and CDR2 is YFSETQ. The V gene lost 0 bases and the J gene lost 2 bases, with 16 bases spanning the gap. The CDR3 has 17 residues. This CDR3 is CASSLDTRRVITDTQYF. The CDR3 nucleotides are TGCGCCAGCAGCTTGGACACCAGAAGAGTCATCACAGATACGCAGTATTTT.

The rearrangement links TRBV7-2 to TRBJ2-5; D possibly corresponds to TRBD1 (6 bases). The J call may be incorrect, as the DNA end agrees better with TRBJ2-7. This CDR3 spans 15 amino acids. CDR1 is SGHTA and CDR2 is FQGNSA in the germline V gene. The CDR3 DNA reads TGTGCCAGCAGCTTAGTTAGGGGGTGGGAAAGCGAGCAGTACTTC. Translation: CASSLVRGWESEQYF.

This sequence joins TRBV5-8 and TRBJ2-7, with 7 bases fitting TRBD1. The ends lost 3 bases at V and 2 bases at J; junction bases unmatched: 11. The CDR3 spans 16 residues. Germline assignment: CDR1 SGHTS and CDR2 YDEGEE. The CDR3 loop reads CASSSTTDRVPYEQYF. The CDR3 nucleotides read TGTGCCAGCAGCTCAACAACCGACAGGGTACCCTACGAGCAGTACTTC. Drawing the rest from reference TRBV5-8 and TRBJ2-7, the complete variable domain is EAGVTQSPTHLIKTRGQQATLRCSPISGHTSVYWYQQALGLGLQFLLWYDEGEERNRGNFPPRFSGRQFPNYSSELNVNALELEDSALYLCASSSTTDRVPYEQYFGPGTRLTVT.

The chain carries TRBV14 and TRBJ1-1; D gene unclear. Deletions cut 2 bases from V and 0 bases from J, with 16 bases between. CDR1 and CDR2 (germline): SGHDN, FVKESK. The length of the CDR3 is 17 residues. CDR3 nucleotide sequence: TGTGCCAGCAGCCAATTTGGTCACTGGAAACTGAACACTGAAGCTTTCTTT. Translated: CASSQFGHWKLNTEAFF.

This chain uses TRBV7-2 with TRBJ2-7, with TRBD1 matching 7 bases. Germline loops: CDR1 SGHTA, CDR2 FQGNSA. The CDR3 extends over 14 amino acids. V lost 3 bases, J lost 3 bases, and 5 bases stayed unmatched. CDR3 bases: TGTGCCAGCAGCTTCCGGGACAGAAACTACGAGCAGTACTTC. It is translated as CASSFRDRNYEQYF. Full variable domain (outside the CDR3, taken from reference TRBV7-2 and TRBJ2-7): GAGVSQSPSNKVTEKGKDVELRCDPISGHTALYWYRQSLGQGLEFLIYFQGNSAPDKSGLPSDRFSAERTGGSVSTLTIQRTQQEDSAVYLCASSFRDRNYEQYFGPGTRLTVT.

This chain uses TRBV27 with TRBJ2-4, with 8 bases lining up with TRBD1. V lost 2 bases, J lost 4 bases, and 16 bases stayed unmatched. This CDR3 has 19 residues. Germline-derived CDR1 and CDR2 are MNHEY and SMNVEV (reference sequence). The CDR3 DNA reads as TGTGCCAGCAGTTTAAGGGGTGGTCACGGGACAGGAGCTAAAAACATTCAGTACTTC. Its translation: CASSLRGGHGTGAKNIQYF.

The V call is TRBV4-2, the J call TRBJ2-7; 7 positions agree with TRBD1. The CDR3 is made up of 16 amino acids. The ends lost 1 base at V and 0 bases at J; junction bases unmatched: 6. CDR1 is LGHNA, CDR2 YNFKEQ, per germline. The DNA of the CDR3 is TGTGCCAGCAGCCAAGGACAGGGTCAAAGCTCCTACGAGCAGTACTTC. Its translation: CASSQGQGQSSYEQYF.

V gene TRBV7-2 combines with J gene TRBJ1-4, with D perhaps TRBD1 (5 bases). Between the trimmed V and J ends, which lost 7 bases and 0 bases, there was a span of 15 bases. Germline V gene lookup returns CDR1 SGHTA and CDR2 FQGNSA. CDR3 length: 16 amino acids. The CDR3 nucleotides are TGTGCCAGCACCCGATCGGGGGGATCAACTAATGAAAAACTGTTTTTT. The encoded protein is CASTRSGGSTNEKLFF. The full variable domain, completed using reference TRBV7-2 and TRBJ1-4, is GAGVSQSPSNKVTEKGKDVELRCDPISGHTALYWYRQSLGQGLEFLIYFQGNSAPDKSGLPSDRFSAERTGGSVSTLTIQRTQQEDSAVYLCASTRSGGSTNEKLFFGSGTQLSVL.

The V call is TRBV7-9, the J call TRBJ2-3, with TRBD2 matching 15 bases. V shed 1 base, J shed 3 bases, and the junction held 5 bases outside the gene matches. Germline values: CDR1 SEHNR, CDR2 FQNEAQ (reference sequence). The CDR3 loop spans 18 amino acids. The chain's CDR3 is CASSLVSGLAGGTDTQYF. The CDR3 DNA follows: TGTGCCAGCAGCTTAGTTTCTGGACTAGCGGGAGGGACAGATACGCAGTATTTT.

CDR3 in amino acids: CASSLVGQTQYF. CDR3 coding DNA: TGTGCCAGCAGCTTAGTTGGCCAGACGCAGTATTTT. The chain employs TRBV7-8 and TRBJ2-3; D unresolved. CDR1 and CDR2 from the germline V gene are SGHVS and FQNEAQ. The V and J ends lost 1 base and 9 bases respectively, with 8 bases between them. The CDR3 has 12 amino acids. Complete variable domain (other parts from reference TRBV7-8 and TRBJ2-3): GAGVSQSPRYKVAKRGQDVALRCDPISGHVSLFWYQQALGQGPEFLTYFQNEAQLDKSGLPSDRFFAERPEGSVSTLKIQRTQQEDSAVYLCASSLVGQTQYFGPGTRLTVL.

J is TRBJ1-5 and V is TRBV11-2; tentatively, D is TRBD1 (5 bases). Germline V lookup: CDR1 SGHAT, CDR2 FQNNGV. The CDR3 is 15 residues long. Trimming removed 5 bases at V and 9 bases at J, with 20 bases between. The CDR3 here is CASSLSGPLQGPQHF. DNA for the CDR3: TGTGCCAGCAGCCTTTCGGGACCATTGCAGGGGCCCCAGCATTTT.

The chain recombines TRBV4-3 with TRBJ2-7; a possible D gene is TRBD2 (5 bases). From germline, CDR1 is LGHNA and CDR2 YSLEER. Deletions cut 5 bases from V and 4 bases from J, with 12 bases between. This CDR3 spans 13 amino acids. Written as DNA, the CDR3 is TGCGCCAGCAGCACCTCTTCGGGATACGAGCAGTACTTC. Translation: CASSTSSGYEQYF.

V gene TRBV18 combines with J gene TRBJ2-1, with no clear D. The length of the CDR3 is 12 residues. From germline, CDR1 is KGHSH and CDR2 LQKENI. The V end lost 1 base, the J end lost 9 bases, and 7 bases lay between the germline ends. The CDR3 here is CASSPRRIEQFF. The DNA for the CDR3 is TGTGCCAGCTCACCACGGCGGATTGAGCAGTTCTTC.

V usage is TRBV7-2 and J usage is TRBJ2-7, with 10 bases identical to TRBD2. There are 15 residues in the CDR3. CDR1 and CDR2 from the germline V gene are SGHTA and FQGNSA. V lost 6 bases, J lost 2 bases, and 7 bases stayed unmatched. CDR3 sequence (DNA): TGTGCCAGCAGGGTAGCGGGAGGATCGGCCTACGAGCAGTACTTC. Protein: CASRVAGGSAYEQYF.

The gene calls are TRBV4-1 and TRBJ1-2, with 9 bases aligning to TRBD1. V lost 1 base, J lost 8 bases, and 20 bases stayed unmatched. Germline CDR1 MGHRA, CDR2 YSYEKL. The CDR3 consists of 19 residues. In nucleotides, the CDR3 is TGCGCCAGCAGCCAAGGAATTAAAGGCCGGGACAGGGCGCTCTGGGGCTACACCTTC. It codes for CASSQGIKGRDRALWGYTF.

This clone appeared a few times. The V and J genes are TRBV4-2 and TRBJ1-4; perhaps TRBD1 as D (5 bases). V dropped 0 bases and J dropped 6 bases, with 14 bases sitting between them. Germline CDR1 is LGHNA and CDR2 is YNFKEQ. CDR3 length equals 16 residues. CDR3 DNA: TGTGCCAGCAGCCAAGACCACAGGTTGGGGGATGAAAAACTGTTTTTT. It translates to CASSQDHRLGDEKLFF.

V usage is TRBV10-3 and J usage is TRBJ2-3, with D maybe TRBD2 (5 bases). This CDR3 is 15 amino acids long. Germline V CDR1 and CDR2: ENHRY, SYGVKD. The V end lost 5 bases, the J end lost 2 bases, and 14 bases lay between the germline ends. The CDR3 sequence: CAISQDSSITDTQYF. The CDR3 nucleotides are TGTGCCATCAGTCAGGACTCATCCATCACAGATACGCAGTATTTT.

The V gene is TRBV15, the J gene TRBJ2-5, with 10 bases lining up with TRBD1. The V segment lost 1 base and the J segment 7 bases; nucleotides outside the gene matches: 9. The CDR3 has 16 residues. CDR1 LNHNV and CDR2 YYDKDF come from the germline V gene (reference sequence). In DNA form, the CDR3 reads TGTGCCACCAGCAGAGCCCCGACAGGGGGCCAGGGGACCCAGTACTTC. It encodes CATSRAPTGGQGTQYF.

V gene TRBV5-5 combines with J gene TRBJ2-1; TRBD1 or TRBD2 may be the D gene (5 bases each). Germline V gene lookup returns CDR1 SGHKS and CDR2 YYEKEE (reference sequence). The CDR3 has 15 residues. V was trimmed by 0 bases and J by 8 bases, leaving 15 bases between them. CDR3 in amino acids: CASSLGQNRGYEQFF. In nucleotides, the CDR3 is TGTGCCAGCAGCTTGGGGCAGAATCGGGGCTATGAGCAGTTCTTC.

The chain combines TRBV27 with TRBJ1-6; D is perhaps TRBD1 (6 bases). The germline V gene has CDR1 MNHEY and CDR2 SMNVEV (reference sequence). V was shortened by 5 bases and J by 6 bases, with 11 bases between the two germline ends. This CDR3 has 14 residues. The CDR3 spells CASSRTDTNSPLHF. CDR3 bases: TGTGCCAGCAGTCGGACAGATACTAATTCACCCCTCCACTTT.

This chain joins TRBV27 and TRBJ2-3, with a weak D call TRBD1 (6 bases). The CDR3 has 16 residues. The ends were cut back, 6 bases at V and 1 base at J, with 17 bases in the middle. The germline gives CDR1 MNHEY, CDR2 SMNVEV (reference sequence). CDR3 region: CASRFRDTARTDTQYF. CDR3 bases: TGTGCCAGCAGGTTCCGGGACACTGCCCGCACAGATACGCAGTATTTT.

The J gene is TRBJ2-3, the V gene TRBV5-7, with 9 bases fitting TRBD1. TRBV5-7 is noted as an ORF with a role that remains uncertain. The CDR3 contains 17 residues. The V gene end was trimmed by 0 bases and the J gene end by 1 base; junction bases not matched to a gene: 6. The CDR3 reads CASSLVYRDRGTDTQYF. For the CDR3, the DNA is TGTGCCAGCAGCTTGGTATACCGGGACAGGGGCACAGATACGCAGTATTTT.

The V call is TRBV7-8, the J call TRBJ2-2, with TRBD1 identical over 7 bases. This CDR3 has 17 amino acids. Germline V gene data show CDR1 as SGHVS and CDR2 as FQNEAQ. V was pared by 3 bases and J by 3 bases, with 10 bases of the junction left unmatched. CDR3 residues: CASSLFSQGIHTGELFF. CDR3 coding DNA: TGTGCCAGCAGCTTGTTCTCACAGGGGATCCACACCGGGGAGCTGTTTTTT.

This chain uses TRBV19 with TRBJ2-7; TRBD2 matches at 10 bases. CDR1 is LNHDA and CDR2 is SQIVND in the germline V gene (reference sequence). The length of the CDR3 is 14 residues. V lost 7 bases to trimming and J lost 6 bases; unmatched junction nucleotides: 9. The DNA for the CDR3 is TGTGCCAGTAATACCGGGACTAGCGCGTCCGAGCAGTACTTC. Protein: CASNTGTSASEQYF.

The rearrangement links TRBV5-5 to TRBJ2-3; D is unclear. CDR1 SGHKS and CDR2 YYEKEE come from the germline V gene (reference sequence). V lost 0 bases and J 3 bases, leaving 8 bases between the germline ends. This CDR3 has 14 amino acids. CDR3: CASSLEVITDTQYF. The DNA of the CDR3 is TGTGCCAGCAGCTTGGAGGTCATTACAGATACGCAGTATTTT.